This record concerns one T cell receptor (beta chain) sequence. The data stem from a study of T cell responses to AZD1222 COVID-19 vaccine. The CDR3 is made up of 16 amino acids. The V end was cut by 0 bases, the J end by 2 bases, with 13 bases between. Germline values: CDR1 SGDLS, CDR2 YYNGEE. The protocol was immunoSEQ multiplex PCR, while the TCRdb copy is restricted to in-frame clones and leaves out a portion. The sample lists approximately 150,000 clones, around nine tenths seen once, with approximately 1.5% in the top ten. This sequence joins TRBV9 and TRBJ2-3; unclear D gene. This receptor was identified in an adult in good health. This sample comprised peripheral blood, obtained on day 0 of AZD1222 vaccination. CDR3 protein: CASSVGPLAPTDTQYF. For the CDR3, the DNA is TGTGCCAGCAGCGTAGGTCCGCTGGCTCCCACAGATACGCAGTATTTT.